These 25 T cell receptor beta chains were all obtained from the same sample, sequenced in a study of beta chain features in type 1 diabetes. The sequenced template was cDNA made from the entire isolated RNA. Profiled with immunoSEQ multiplex PCR; TCRdb holds only in-frame clones, not every one. The sample lists hundreds of thousands of clones; roughly 13% were seen once. Source material: naive CD4+ T cells from blood. Receptors were obtained from a man aged 18 to 35 in good health.

This sequence joins TRBV7-9 and TRBJ2-2, with TRBD2 identical over 8 bases. Germline V CDR1 and CDR2: SEHNR, FQNEAQ (reference sequence). The CDR3 totals 19 residues. V was clipped by 0 bases and J by 5 bases; unmatched bases: 14. The CDR3, as DNA: TGTGCCAGCAGCTTAGCGGTACTAGCGGCCGGTTTATTGACCGGGGAGCTGTTTTTT. Translated, it gives CASSLAVLAAGLLTGELFF.

The chain uses TRBV27 and TRBJ2-1; 10 bases match TRBD2. The CDR3 is made up of 16 amino acids. CDR1 is MNHEY, CDR2 SMNVEV, per germline (reference sequence). The junction had 8 bases not matched to a gene; V was cut back by 5 bases and J by 4 bases. CDR3 amino acids: CASSRAGGLSYNEQFF. CDR3 in DNA: TGTGCCAGCAGTAGAGCGGGAGGGCTTTCTTACAATGAGCAGTTCTTC.

In this sample, this clone turned up a few times. The chain links TRBV5-4 to TRBJ2-1; 7 nucleotides line up with TRBD1. Germline V gene data show CDR1 as SGHNT and CDR2 as YYREEE (reference sequence). The V gene end was trimmed by 4 bases and the J gene end by 6 bases; junction bases not matched to a gene: 7. CDR3 length equals 14 residues. CDR3 protein: CASSPPRDSNEQFF. DNA for the CDR3: TGTGCCAGCAGCCCCCCCCGGGACAGCAATGAGCAGTTCTTC. Complete variable domain (other parts from reference TRBV5-4 and TRBJ2-1): ETGVTQSPTHLIKTRGQQVTLRCSSQSGHNTVSWYQQALGQGPQFIFQYYREEENGRGNFPPRFSGLQFPNYSSELNVNALELDDSALYLCASSPPRDSNEQFFGPGTRLTVL.

This clone occurred a few times. The chain uses TRBV7-8 and TRBJ1-2; 8 bases line up with TRBD1. This CDR3 comprises 14 residues. V dropped 5 bases and J dropped 6; count of bases not matched to a gene: 8. The germline V gene encodes CDR1 SGHVS and CDR2 FQNEAQ. The CDR3 sequence: CASSPRQGKDGYTF. CDR3 sequence (DNA): TGTGCCAGCAGCCCGAGACAGGGGAAAGATGGCTACACCTTC.

This clone appeared a few times. The rearrangement links TRBV14 to TRBJ1-3; TRBD1 might be the D (6 bases). Trimming shortened V by 6 bases and J by 5 bases, and 11 bases separated the two germline ends. The CDR3 spans 13 residues. CDR1 and CDR2 (germline): SGHDN, FVKESK. CDR3 loop: CASRQGSRNTIYF. DNA of the CDR3: TGTGCCAGCAGACAGGGAAGCCGAAACACCATATATTTT.

This clone turned up a few times. CDR3 sequence reads: CASSGRYQPQHF. The CDR3 DNA reads TGTGCCAGCAGCGGTCGTTATCAGCCCCAGCATTTT. The chain joins TRBV6-5 to TRBJ1-5; no firm D call. This CDR3 has 12 residues. The germline V gene encodes CDR1 MNHEY and CDR2 SVGAGI. The ends were cut back, 6 bases at V and 5 bases at J, with 8 bases in the middle.

The chain combines TRBV5-4 with TRBJ2-3, with 9 bases aligning to TRBD2. CDR1 and CDR2 (germline): SGHNT, YYREEE (reference sequence). V shed 3 bases, J shed 0 bases, and the junction held 2 bases outside the gene matches. The CDR3 runs to 15 residues. CDR3 protein: CASSYGTSSTDTQYF. As DNA, the CDR3 is TGTGCCAGCAGCTACGGGACTAGCAGCACAGATACGCAGTATTTT. Full variable domain (remainder filled in from reference TRBV5-4 and TRBJ2-3): ETGVTQSPTHLIKTRGQQVTLRCSSQSGHNTVSWYQQALGQGPQFIFQYYREEENGRGNFPPRFSGLQFPNYSSELNVNALELDDSALYLCASSYGTSSTDTQYFGPGTRLTVL.

The chain is built from TRBV9 and TRBJ2-6; D is unresolved. This CDR3 has 16 residues. Trimming cost V 4 bases and J 0 bases, with 11 bases left between them. Germline values: CDR1 SGDLS, CDR2 YYNGEE. CDR3 sequence: CASSFQVSSGANVLTF. In DNA, the CDR3 is TGTGCCAGCAGCTTCCAGGTGTCCTCTGGGGCCAACGTCCTGACTTTC.

The chain combines TRBV12-5 with TRBJ2-3; D is undetermined. This CDR3 is 14 amino acids long. Germline assignment: CDR1 LGHNT and CDR2 FRNRAP. Trimming took 2 bases from V and 2 from J, leaving 8 bases between them. CDR3: CASGLNSYTDTQYF. The CDR3 region has the DNA TGTGCTAGTGGTTTGAACAGCTACACAGATACGCAGTATTTT.

The table lists this clone with a few counts. The gene calls are TRBV9 and TRBJ2-3, with 9 positions matching TRBD1. Unmatched junction bases numbered 4, after V lost 3 bases and J lost 2 bases. Germline CDR1 SGDLS, CDR2 YYNGEE. The CDR3 runs 15 residues. DNA of the CDR3: TGTGCCAGCAGCGGGGGACAGGGCGTCACAGATACGCAGTATTTT. It is translated as CASSGGQGVTDTQYF.

The sample holds a few counts of this clone. For the CDR3, the DNA is TGTGCCAGCTCACCGGACAGCTCCTACGAGCAGTACTTC. It codes for CASSPDSSYEQYF. The rearrangement links TRBV18 to TRBJ2-7; possible D gene TRBD1, 6 bases. Germline V gene sequence: CDR1 KGHSH, CDR2 LQKENI. V shed 3 bases and J shed 0 bases, with 6 bases lying between them. The CDR3 covers 13 residues.

This clone has just a few counts. The chain uses TRBV19 and TRBJ2-2, with 7 bases identical to TRBD1. CDR1 and CDR2 from the germline V gene are LNHDA and SQIVND (reference sequence). The CDR3 is 16 amino acids. V lost 4 bases to trimming and J lost 3 bases; unmatched junction nucleotides: 8. CDR3 loop: CASSKREGADTGELFF. CDR3 bases: TGTGCCAGTAGTAAACGCGAGGGGGCGGACACCGGGGAGCTGTTTTTT.

A few counts support this clone. This rearrangement joins TRBV2 to TRBJ1-2; 11 positions match TRBD1. V dropped 7 bases and J dropped 6; count of bases not matched to a gene: 7. The CDR3 extends over 14 amino acids. The germline CDR1 and CDR2 sequences are SNHLY and FYNNEI. The CDR3 sequence is CASMKDRGPDGYTF. CDR3 DNA: TGTGCCAGCATGAAGGACAGGGGGCCGGATGGCTACACCTTC.

This clone was detected a few times. The chain links TRBV28 to TRBJ2-7; 10 bases agree with TRBD1. J lost 2 bases, V lost 6 bases, and 7 bases had no gene match. The CDR3 spans 15 residues. Germline CDR1 is MDHEN and CDR2 is SYDVKM. CDR3 in amino acids: CASSRGTGDPYEQYF. The CDR3 bases are TGTGCCAGCAGCAGGGGGACAGGGGATCCCTACGAGCAGTACTTC. Based on the CDR3 plus reference TRBV28 and TRBJ2-7, the full variable domain is DVKVTQSSRYLVKRTGEKVFLECVQDMDHENMFWYRQDPGLGLRLIYFSYDVKMKEKGDIPEGYSVSREKKERFSLILESASTNQTSMYLCASSRGTGDPYEQYFGPGTRLTVT.

The genes are TRBV28 and TRBJ2-5; 9 bases fit TRBD1. After removal of 6 bases from V and 5 bases from J, the junction contained 13 bases not matched to a gene. The CDR3 runs to 16 residues. CDR1 MDHEN and CDR2 SYDVKM come from the germline V gene. CDR3 loop: CASSGNRQGVRETQYF. The CDR3 DNA sequence: TGTGCCAGCAGCGGAAATCGACAGGGGGTGAGGGAGACCCAGTACTTC.

This chain joins TRBV7-3 and TRBJ2-7; 14 positions agree with TRBD2. CDR3 length: 16 amino acids. V gave up 5 bases and J gave up 5 bases; unmatched junction bases: 8. The germline V gene encodes CDR1 SGHTA and CDR2 FQGTGA. The chain's CDR3 is CASSPGTSGRRNEQYF. CDR3 nucleotide sequence: TGTGCCAGCAGCCCCGGGACTAGCGGGAGACGCAACGAGCAGTACTTC.

This clone was seen repeatedly, ten times or more. This chain connects TRBV14 to TRBJ2-2; no clear D. The length of the CDR3 is 14 residues. Looked up from germline, CDR1 is SGHDN and CDR2 is FVKESK. The V end lost 3 bases, the J end lost 4 bases, and 9 bases lay between the germline ends. Written as DNA, the CDR3 is TGTGCCAGCAGCCAGGATACAGTCACCGGGGAGCTGTTTTTT. Encoded protein: CASSQDTVTGELFF.

The sample holds a few counts of this clone. The V gene is TRBV7-2, the J gene TRBJ2-7; 8 bases line up with TRBD2. This CDR3 contains 12 residues. Germline V CDR1 and CDR2: SGHTA, FQGNSA. V shed 5 bases, J shed 4 bases, and the junction held 1 base outside the gene matches. The CDR3 DNA is TGTGCCAGCAGCCGCGGGGGGTACGAGCAGTACTTC. Translation: CASSRGGYEQYF. Looking up the rest from reference TRBV7-2 and TRBJ2-7 gives the full variable domain: GAGVSQSPSNKVTEKGKDVELRCDPISGHTALYWYRQSLGQGLEFLIYFQGNSAPDKSGLPSDRFSAERTGGSVSTLTIQRTQQEDSAVYLCASSRGGYEQYFGPGTRLTVT.

This rearrangement joins TRBV4-2 to TRBJ2-5; TRBD1 aligns across 8 bases. The CDR3 is 17 residues long. Germline lookup yields CDR1 LGHNA and CDR2 YNFKEQ. J was trimmed by 9 bases and V by 2 bases; bases with no gene match: 17. The CDR3 nucleotides are TGTGCCAGCAGCCAAAGGGGGGACAGGATGCCTTCGTTTGCCCAGTACTTC. This gives the protein CASSQRGDRMPSFAQYF.

This clone was seen a handful of times. The genes are TRBV29-1 and TRBJ2-1; 12 nucleotides align to TRBD2. CDR3 length: 15 residues. With 1 base clipped from V and 3 bases from J, the junction kept 1 base outside the gene matches. Per germline, CDR1 SQVTM and CDR2 ANQGSEA. CDR3: CSVEGTSGDYNEQFF. The DNA for the CDR3 is TGCAGCGTTGAAGGGACTAGCGGGGACTACAATGAGCAGTTCTTC.

There are a few counts of this clone. At one end, the junction sequence differs from germline, possibly due to a read error. The rearrangement uses TRBV7-7 and TRBJ2-1; 7 bases are shared with TRBD1. The CDR3 runs to 14 residues. Germline CDR1 SSHAT, CDR2 FNYEAQ (reference sequence). CDR3 nucleotides: TGTGCTAGCAGCCAGTGGACAGGTCACAATGAGCAGTTCTTC. This codes for CASSQWTGHNEQFF.

The table lists this clone with a few counts. The chain joins TRBV7-7 to TRBJ2-7; 12 bases align to TRBD1. CDR3 length: 14 amino acids. Germline V gene data show CDR1 as SSHAT and CDR2 as FNYEAQ (reference sequence). J gave up 6 bases and V 5 bases, and 5 bases lay outside the gene matches. For the CDR3, the DNA is TGTGCCAGCAGCCCCGGGACAGGGGGCTCCGAGCAGTACTTC. Translated: CASSPGTGGSEQYF.

The V gene is TRBV5-1, the J gene TRBJ2-5; 10 positions agree with TRBD2. J lost 4 bases, V lost 4 bases, and 10 bases had no gene match. This CDR3 has 16 residues. Germline values: CDR1 SGHRS, CDR2 YFSETQ. The CDR3, as DNA: TGCGCCAGCAGCCCGGAGATAGCGGGGGGTCGAGAGACCCAGTACTTC. This encodes CASSPEIAGGRETQYF.

The chain recombines TRBV7-2 with TRBJ2-7; D is undetermined. The CDR3 loop spans 16 amino acids. Germline CDR1 is SGHTA and CDR2 is FQGNSA. Trimming removed 3 bases from V and 0 bases from J, with 15 bases in between. CDR3 protein: CASSLSSSASSYEQYF. The CDR3 nucleotides are TGTGCCAGCAGCTTGAGTTCAAGCGCTTCCTCCTACGAGCAGTACTTC.

This clone was seen more than once but under ten times. The chain joins TRBV4-3 to TRBJ2-3, with TRBD2 matching over 11 bases. This CDR3 has 16 amino acids. Per germline, CDR1 LGHNA and CDR2 YSLEER. V was pared by 4 bases and J by 4 bases, with 7 bases of the junction left unmatched. This CDR3 is CASSPLLAGDADTQYF. The CDR3 DNA reads as TGCGCCAGCAGCCCCTTACTAGCGGGAGACGCAGATACGCAGTATTTT.